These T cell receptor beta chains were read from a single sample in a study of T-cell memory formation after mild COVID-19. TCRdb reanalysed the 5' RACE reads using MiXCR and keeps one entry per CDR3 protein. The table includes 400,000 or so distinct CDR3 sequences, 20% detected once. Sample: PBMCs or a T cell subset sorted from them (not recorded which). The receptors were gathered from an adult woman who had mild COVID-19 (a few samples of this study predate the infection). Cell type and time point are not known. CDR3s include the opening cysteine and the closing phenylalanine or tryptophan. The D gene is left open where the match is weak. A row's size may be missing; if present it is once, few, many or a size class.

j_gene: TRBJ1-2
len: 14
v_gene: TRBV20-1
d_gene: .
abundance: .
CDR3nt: TGCAGTGCCGTAATAACAAAGGCAGCCTATGGCTACACCTTC
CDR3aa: CSAVITKAAYGYTF

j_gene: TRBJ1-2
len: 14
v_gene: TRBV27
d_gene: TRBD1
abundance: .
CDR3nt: TGTGCCAGCAGTTTATTGGCAGGGGGCCATGGCTACACCTTC
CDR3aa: CASSLLAGGHGYTF

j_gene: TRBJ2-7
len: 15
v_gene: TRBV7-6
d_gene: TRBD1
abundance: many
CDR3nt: TGTGCCAGCAGCCCGCAACAGGGGGCAGGAGACGAGCAGTACTTC
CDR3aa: CASSPQQGAGDEQYF

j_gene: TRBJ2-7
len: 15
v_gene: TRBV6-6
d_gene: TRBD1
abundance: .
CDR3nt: TGTGCCAGCAGTTACTCGAGGGGGACAGCCTACGAGCAGTACTTC
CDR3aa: CASSYSRGTAYEQYF

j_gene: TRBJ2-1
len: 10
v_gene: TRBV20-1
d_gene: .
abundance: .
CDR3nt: TGCAGTGCGACCAACAATGAGCAGTTCTTC
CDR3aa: CSATNNEQFF

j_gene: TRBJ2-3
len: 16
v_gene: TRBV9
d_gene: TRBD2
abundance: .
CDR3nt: TGTGCCAGCAGCGACCTAGCGGGGGGTATCACAGATACGCAGTATTTT
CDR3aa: CASSDLAGGITDTQYF

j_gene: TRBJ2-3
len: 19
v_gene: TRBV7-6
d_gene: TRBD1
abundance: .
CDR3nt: TGTGCCAGCAGCTTAATCGATCGGAGCCCGGGACAGGGAGGGCGTACGCAGTATTTT
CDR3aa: CASSLIDRSPGQGGRTQYF

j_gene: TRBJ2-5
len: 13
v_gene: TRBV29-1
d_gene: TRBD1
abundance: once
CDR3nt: TGCAGCGTTGGACAGGGGGCGGAAGAGACCCAGTACTTC
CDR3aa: CSVGQGAEETQYF

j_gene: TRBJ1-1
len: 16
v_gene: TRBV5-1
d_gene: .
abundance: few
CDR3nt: TGCGCCAGCGCCCCTTCTTGGGAGGGAGGGGACACTGAAGCTTTCTTT
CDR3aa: CASAPSWEGGDTEAFF

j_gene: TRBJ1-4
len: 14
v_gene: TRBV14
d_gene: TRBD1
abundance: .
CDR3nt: TGTGCCAGCAGCCGACAGGGACCTAATGAAAAACTGTTTTTT
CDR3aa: CASSRQGPNEKLFF

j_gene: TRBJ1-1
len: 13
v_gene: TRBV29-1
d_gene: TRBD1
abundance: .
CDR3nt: TGCAGCTCATGGGACAGGACGAACACTGAAGCTTTCTTT
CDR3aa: CSSWDRTNTEAFF